The rows below give T cell receptor beta chains drawn from one sample of a study of T cell repertoires in cytomegalovirus infection. TCRdb passed the reads through MiXCR, listing each CDR3 protein once. The data show more than 140,000 distinct CDR3 sequences, 5% to 6.5% seen once. The sequenced sample was PBMCs. These receptors all stem from a human donor in good health (CMV status not recorded). Some clones in this sample may be carry-over from other donors' samples. Each CDR3 is given with its conserved first and last residue. A D gene is named only where the DNA matches it firmly. The size field is filled for only some rows; it gives once, few, many or a size class.

v_gene	abundance	d_gene	j_gene	CDR3aa	CDR3nt
TRBV5-1	many	TRBD2	TRBJ2-3	CASSLKVAGLSTDTQYF	TGCGCCAGCAGCTTGAAGGTAGCGGGGTTGAGCACAGATACGCAGTATTTT
TRBV7-9	few	.	TRBJ2-5	CASSLVWETQYF	TGTGCCAGCAGCTTAGTTTGGGAGACCCAGTACTTC
TRBV7-3	few	.	TRBJ2-1	CASSRGAGPSNEQFF	TGTGCCAGCAGCCGAGGAGCCGGCCCAAGCAATGAGCAGTTCTTC
TRBV12-3/TRBV12-4	few	.	TRBJ1-6	CASSPGGFRGSPLHF	TGTGCCAGCAGCCCCGGGGGTTTCAGGGGTTCACCCCTCCACTTT
TRBV20-1	many	.	TRBJ2-5	CSAQGRRQETQYF	TGCAGTGCTCAAGGGCGCAGGCAAGAGACCCAGTACTTC
TRBV7-2	many	.	TRBJ1-5	CASSFNSNQPQHF	TGTGCCAGCAGCTTTAATAGCAATCAGCCCCAGCATTTT
TRBV5-8	.	.	TRBJ2-1	CASSFRPRRNNEQFF	TGTGCCAGCAGCTTTAGACCCAGGCGAAACAATGAGCAGTTCTTC
TRBV2	many	.	TRBJ2-7	CASRWSSGFSYEQYF	TGTGCCAGCAGGTGGAGTAGCGGCTTCTCCTACGAGCAGTACTTC
TRBV20-1	few	TRBD1	TRBJ2-7	CSARVSGTGSYEQYF	TGCAGTGCTAGAGTTTCCGGGACAGGCTCCTACGAGCAGTACTTC
TRBV7-3	.	TRBD2	TRBJ2-2	CASSSLAGGHNGELFF	TGTGCCAGCAGCTCTCTAGCGGGGGGCCATAACGGGGAGCTGTTTTTT
TRBV2	many	TRBD2	TRBJ2-1	CASRGTNNNEQFF	TGTGCCAGCAGAGGGACTAACAACAATGAGCAGTTCTTC
TRBV30	few	.	TRBJ1-3	CAWSPVRSGNTIYF	TGTGCCTGGTCTCCCGTCCGCTCTGGAAACACCATATATTTT
TRBV28	many	.	TRBJ1-6	CASSPLLGSPLHF	TGTGCCAGCAGTCCCCTATTGGGGTCACCCCTCCACTTT
TRBV7-2	many	TRBD2	TRBJ2-1	CASSSGGAYNEQFF	TGTGCCAGCAGCTCCGGGGGGGCTTACAATGAGCAGTTCTTC
TRBV9	.	.	TRBJ2-7	CASSVGPGIGEQYF	TGTGCCAGCAGCGTAGGCCCAGGAATTGGTGAGCAGTACTTC
TRBV10-3	many	.	TRBJ2-7	CAIGSMSGEQYF	TGTGCCATCGGCTCCATGTCGGGTGAGCAGTACTTC
TRBV7-8	many	TRBD2	TRBJ2-1	CASSKFSGGAANEQFF	TGTGCCAGCAGCAAGTTTAGCGGGGGGGCGGCGAATGAGCAGTTCTTC
TRBV14	few	.	TRBJ1-2	CASSVQGRDYGYTF	TGTGCCAGCAGCGTACAGGGAAGGGACTATGGCTACACCTTC
TRBV7-2	many	.	TRBJ1-4	CASSSETGTNEKLFF	TGTGCCAGCAGCTCTGAGACTGGTACTAATGAAAAACTGTTTTTT
TRBV7-9	many	.	TRBJ1-1	CASRFPRLGDTEAFF	TGTGCCAGCAGATTTCCCAGACTAGGGGACACTGAAGCTTTCTTT
TRBV7-9	many	.	TRBJ2-7	CASSSSAGSYEQYF	TGTGCCAGCAGCTCTTCTGCGGGCTCCTACGAGCAGTACTTC
TRBV7-9	few	.	TRBJ2-5	CASSLDRPPGRSYQETQYF	TGTGCCAGCAGCTTAGACCGCCCTCCTGGACGGAGCTACCAAGAGACCCAGTACTTC
TRBV6-2/TRBV6-3	few	.	TRBJ2-3	CASSTGGGSADTQYF	TGTGCCAGCAGTACAGGGGGGGGATCGGCAGATACGCAGTATTTT
TRBV7-9	few	TRBD1	TRBJ1-5	CASIHSGQPNQPQHF	TGTGCCAGCATTCACTCGGGACAGCCTAATCAGCCCCAGCATTTT
TRBV11-2	many	.	TRBJ1-3	CASSPLRGSGNTIYF	TGTGCCAGCAGCCCCCTACGAGGCTCTGGAAACACCATATATTTT
TRBV4-1	.	.	TRBJ2-3	CASSQEMNTDTQYF	TGCGCCAGCAGCCAAGAAATGAACACAGATACGCAGTATTTT
TRBV12-3/TRBV12-4	few	.	TRBJ1-5	CASSQPTGPLGQPQHF	TGTGCCAGCAGTCAACCAACAGGGCCCCTAGGTCAGCCCCAGCATTTT
TRBV19	many	.	TRBJ1-5	CASSIVRQAHHQPQHF	TGTGCCAGTAGTATAGTTCGGCAGGCGCACCATCAGCCCCAGCATTTT
TRBV4-1	.	.	TRBJ1-2	CASSQDLRGDGYTF	TGCGCCAGCAGCCAAGATCTTAGGGGGGATGGCTACACCTTC
TRBV7-9	many	.	TRBJ1-3	CASSLDSHSGNTIYF	TGTGCCAGCAGCTTAGACAGTCACTCTGGAAACACCATATATTTT
TRBV11-1	many	.	TRBJ1-1	CASSFATDTEAFF	TGTGCCAGCAGCTTCGCAACAGACACTGAAGCTTTCTTT
TRBV12-3/TRBV12-4	few	.	TRBJ2-2	CASSHVRGGTGELFF	TGTGCCAGCAGTCATGTAAGGGGCGGCACCGGGGAGCTGTTTTTT
TRBV7-8	many	TRBD1	TRBJ2-2	CASRRTGAVTGELFF	TGTGCCAGCAGACGAACAGGGGCGGTGACCGGGGAGCTGTTTTTT